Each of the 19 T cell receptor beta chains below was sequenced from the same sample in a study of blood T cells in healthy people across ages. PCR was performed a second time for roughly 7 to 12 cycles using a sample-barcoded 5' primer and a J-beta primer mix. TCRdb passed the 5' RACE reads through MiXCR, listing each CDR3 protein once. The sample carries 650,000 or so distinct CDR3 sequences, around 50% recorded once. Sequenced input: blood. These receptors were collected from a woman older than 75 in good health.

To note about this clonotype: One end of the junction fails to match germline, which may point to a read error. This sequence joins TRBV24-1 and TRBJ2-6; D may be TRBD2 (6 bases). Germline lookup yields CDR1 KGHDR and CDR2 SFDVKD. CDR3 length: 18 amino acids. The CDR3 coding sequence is TGTGCCGCCAGTGGCCCTAGCGATCCTAGCTCTGGGGCCAACGTCCTGACTTTC. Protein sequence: CAASGPSDPSSGANVLTF.

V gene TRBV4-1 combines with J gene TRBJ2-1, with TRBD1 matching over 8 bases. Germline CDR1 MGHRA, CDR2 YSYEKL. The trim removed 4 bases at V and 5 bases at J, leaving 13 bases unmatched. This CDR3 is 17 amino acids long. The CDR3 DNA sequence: TGCGCCAGCAGCCGACGGGACAGGCTAGGAACCCACAATGAGCAGTTCTTC. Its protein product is CASSRRDRLGTHNEQFF.

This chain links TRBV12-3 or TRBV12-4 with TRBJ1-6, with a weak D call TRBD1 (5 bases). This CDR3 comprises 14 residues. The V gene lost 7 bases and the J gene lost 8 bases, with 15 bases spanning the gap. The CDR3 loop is CASTRQGVHSPLHF. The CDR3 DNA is TGTGCCAGCACTAGGCAGGGCGTTCATTCACCCCTCCACTTT.

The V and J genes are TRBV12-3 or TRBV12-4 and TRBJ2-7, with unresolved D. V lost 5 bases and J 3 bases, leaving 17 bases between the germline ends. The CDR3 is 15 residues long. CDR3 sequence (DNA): TGTGCCAGCAGTCCAAGTGGGTCAGGCGTCTACGAGCAGTACTTC. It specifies CASSPSGSGVYEQYF.

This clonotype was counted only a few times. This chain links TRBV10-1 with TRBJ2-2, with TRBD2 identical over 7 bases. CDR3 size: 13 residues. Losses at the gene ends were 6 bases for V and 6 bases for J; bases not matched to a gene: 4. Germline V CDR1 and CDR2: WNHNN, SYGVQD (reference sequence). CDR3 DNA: TGCGCCAGCAGGCGGGAGAGCGCCGGGGAGCTGTTTTTT. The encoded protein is CASRRESAGELFF.

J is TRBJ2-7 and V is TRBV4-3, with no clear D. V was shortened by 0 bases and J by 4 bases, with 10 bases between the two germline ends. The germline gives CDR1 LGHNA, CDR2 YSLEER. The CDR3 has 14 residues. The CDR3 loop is CASSQDFSGYEQYF. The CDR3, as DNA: TGCGCCAGCAGCCAAGATTTTTCGGGTTACGAGCAGTACTTC.

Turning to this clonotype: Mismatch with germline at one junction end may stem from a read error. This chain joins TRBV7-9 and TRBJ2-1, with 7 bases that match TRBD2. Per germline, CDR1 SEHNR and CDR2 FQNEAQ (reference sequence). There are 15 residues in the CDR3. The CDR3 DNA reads TGTACCAGCAGCTTAGGGAGCGGGATCTACAATGAGCAGTTCTTC. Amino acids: CTSSLGSGIYNEQFF.

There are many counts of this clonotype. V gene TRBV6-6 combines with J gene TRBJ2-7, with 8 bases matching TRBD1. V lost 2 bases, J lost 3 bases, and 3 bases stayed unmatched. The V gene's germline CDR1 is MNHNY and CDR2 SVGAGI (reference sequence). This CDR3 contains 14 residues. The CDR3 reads CASSYVGQGYEQYF. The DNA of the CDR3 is TGTGCCAGCAGTTACGTTGGACAGGGCTACGAGCAGTACTTC.

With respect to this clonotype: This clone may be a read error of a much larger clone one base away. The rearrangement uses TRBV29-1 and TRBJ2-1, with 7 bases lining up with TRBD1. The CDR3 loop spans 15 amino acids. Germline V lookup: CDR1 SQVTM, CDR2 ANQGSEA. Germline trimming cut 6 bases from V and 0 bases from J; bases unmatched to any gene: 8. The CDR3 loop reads CSVGQTSSSYNEQFF. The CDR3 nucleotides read TGCAGCGTGGGACAGACATCGAGCTCCTACAATGAGCAGTTCTTC.

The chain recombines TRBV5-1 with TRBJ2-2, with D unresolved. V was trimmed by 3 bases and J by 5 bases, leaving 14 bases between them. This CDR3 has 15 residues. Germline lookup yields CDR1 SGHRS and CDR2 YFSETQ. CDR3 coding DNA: TGCGCCAGCAGCTCTGCACCCAAAACTACCGGGGAGCTGTTTTTT. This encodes CASSSAPKTTGELFF.

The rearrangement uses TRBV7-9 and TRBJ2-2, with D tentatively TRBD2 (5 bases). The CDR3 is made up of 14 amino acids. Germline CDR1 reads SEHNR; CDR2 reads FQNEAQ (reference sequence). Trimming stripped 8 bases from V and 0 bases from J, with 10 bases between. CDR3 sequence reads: CASPLGSNTGELFF. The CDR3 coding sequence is TGTGCCAGCCCACTAGGGTCGAACACCGGGGAGCTGTTTTTT. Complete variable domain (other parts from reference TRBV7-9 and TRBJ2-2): DTGVSQNPRHKITKRGQNVTFRCDPISEHNRLYWYRQTLGQGPEFLTYFQNEAQLEKSRLLSDRFSAERPKGSFSTLEIQRTEQGDSAMYLCASPLGSNTGELFFGEGSRLTVL.

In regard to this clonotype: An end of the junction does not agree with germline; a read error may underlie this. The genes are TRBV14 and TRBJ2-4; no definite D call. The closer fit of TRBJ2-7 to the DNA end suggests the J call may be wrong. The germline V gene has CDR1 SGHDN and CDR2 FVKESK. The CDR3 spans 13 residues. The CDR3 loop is CACSQVRPYEQYF. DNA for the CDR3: TGTGCCTGCAGCCAAGTACGGCCCTACGAGCAGTACTTC.

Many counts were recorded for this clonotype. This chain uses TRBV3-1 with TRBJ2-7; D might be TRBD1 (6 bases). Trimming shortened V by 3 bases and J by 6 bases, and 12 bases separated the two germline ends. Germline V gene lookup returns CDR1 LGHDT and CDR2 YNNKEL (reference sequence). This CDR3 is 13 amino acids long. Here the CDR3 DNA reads TGTGCCAGCAGCCAGTTACGAGGGGGCGAGCAGTACTTC. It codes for CASSQLRGGEQYF.

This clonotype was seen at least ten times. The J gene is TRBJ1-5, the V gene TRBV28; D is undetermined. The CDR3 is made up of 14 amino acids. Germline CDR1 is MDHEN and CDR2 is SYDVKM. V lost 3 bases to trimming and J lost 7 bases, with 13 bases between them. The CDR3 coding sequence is TGTGCCAGCAGTTTTTGGCGGTCTAGGCAGCCCCAGCATTTT. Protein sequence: CASSFWRSRQPQHF.

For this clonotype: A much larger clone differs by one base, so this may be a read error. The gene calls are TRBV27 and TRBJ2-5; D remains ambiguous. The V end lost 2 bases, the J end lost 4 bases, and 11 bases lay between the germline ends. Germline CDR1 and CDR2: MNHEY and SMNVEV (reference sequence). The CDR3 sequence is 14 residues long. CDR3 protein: CASSLSGVVETQYF. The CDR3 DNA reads TGTGCCAGCAGTTTAAGTGGGGTTGTAGAGACCCAGTACTTC.

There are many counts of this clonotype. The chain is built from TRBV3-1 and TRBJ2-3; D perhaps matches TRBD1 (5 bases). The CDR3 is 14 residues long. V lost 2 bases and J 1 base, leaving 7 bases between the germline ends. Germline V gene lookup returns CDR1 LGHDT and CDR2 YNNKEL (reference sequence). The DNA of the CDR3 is TGTGCCAGCAGCCAATTACAGGGCACAGATACGCAGTATTTT. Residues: CASSQLQGTDTQYF.

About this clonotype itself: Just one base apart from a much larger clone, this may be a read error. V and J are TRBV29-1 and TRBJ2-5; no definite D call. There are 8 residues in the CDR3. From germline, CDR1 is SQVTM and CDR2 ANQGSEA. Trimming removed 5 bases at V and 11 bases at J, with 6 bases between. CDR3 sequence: CSVSEQYF. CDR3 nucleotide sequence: TGCAGCGTTTCTGAGCAGTACTTC.

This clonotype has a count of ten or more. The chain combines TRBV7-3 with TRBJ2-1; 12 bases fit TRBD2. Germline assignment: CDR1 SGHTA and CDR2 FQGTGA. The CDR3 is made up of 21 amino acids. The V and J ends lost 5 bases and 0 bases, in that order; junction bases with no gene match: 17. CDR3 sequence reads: CASSKPHRLAGVPGSYNEQFF. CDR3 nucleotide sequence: TGTGCCAGCAGCAAACCCCATAGACTAGCGGGAGTTCCCGGCTCCTACAATGAGCAGTTCTTC. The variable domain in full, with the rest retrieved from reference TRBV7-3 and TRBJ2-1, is GAGVSQTPSNKVTEKGKYVELRCDPISGHTALYWYRQSLGQGPEFLIYFQGTGAADDSGLPNDRFFAVRPEGSVSTLKIQRTERGDSAVYLCASSKPHRLAGVPGSYNEQFFGPGTRLTVL.

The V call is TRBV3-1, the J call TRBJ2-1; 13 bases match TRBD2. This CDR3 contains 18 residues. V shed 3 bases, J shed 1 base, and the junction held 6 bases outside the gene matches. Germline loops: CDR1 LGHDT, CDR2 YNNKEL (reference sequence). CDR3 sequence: CASSQTGTSGVSYNEQFF. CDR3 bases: TGTGCCAGCAGCCAGACCGGGACTAGCGGGGTTTCCTACAATGAGCAGTTCTTC.